The rows below give T cell receptor beta chains drawn from one sample of a study of cytomegalovirus exposure and HLA in healthy donors. Assay: immunoSEQ multiplex PCR; the TCRdb copy retains only in-frame clones and omits some. The data hold 95,000 to 150,000 clones, with over 8.5% observed a single time. The source material was PBMCs. Every receptor here comes from a middle-aged woman in good health and CMV-seropositive. Both conserved end residues are part of each CDR3. A D gene is named only where the DNA matches it firmly. Clone size is stated in some rows and not others, as once, few, many or a class when expanded.

V gene: TRBV5-4; clone size: few; J gene: TRBJ1-1; D gene: .; CDR3 protein: CASSLGGRSNTEAFF; CDR3 DNA: TGTGCCAGCAGCTTGGGGGGCAGAAGTAACACTGAAGCTTTCTTT
V gene: TRBV6-5; clone size: .; J gene: TRBJ1-3; D gene: .; CDR3 protein: CASSTRTRKNTIYF; CDR3 DNA: TGTGCCAGCAGTACCCGGACAAGGAAAAACACCATATATTTT
V gene: TRBV6-6; clone size: few; J gene: TRBJ1-5; D gene: .; CDR3 protein: CASSYSGEGRKPQHF; CDR3 DNA: TGTGCCAGCAGTTACTCGGGGGAGGGGAGGAAGCCCCAGCATTTT
V gene: TRBV15; clone size: many; J gene: TRBJ1-1; D gene: .; CDR3 protein: CATSRAGGGFANTEAFF; CDR3 DNA: TGTGCCACCAGCAGAGCTGGGGGCGGCTTCGCGAACACTGAAGCTTTCTTT
V gene: TRBV7-3; clone size: few; J gene: TRBJ1-6; D gene: .; CDR3 protein: CASSLRIAGADSPLHF; CDR3 DNA: TGTGCCAGCAGCTTAAGGATCGCAGGGGCTGATTCACCCCTCCACTTT
V gene: TRBV7-6; clone size: .; J gene: TRBJ1-5; D gene: TRBD1; CDR3 protein: CASGTGPNQPQHF; CDR3 DNA: TGTGCCAGCGGGACAGGACCAAATCAGCCCCAGCATTTT
V gene: TRBV7-3; clone size: .; J gene: TRBJ2-1; D gene: TRBD2; CDR3 protein: CASSSRGGAYNEQFF; CDR3 DNA: TGTGCCAGCAGCTCCCGGGGGGGCGCCTACAATGAGCAGTTCTTC
V gene: TRBV4-1; clone size: .; J gene: TRBJ2-3; D gene: .; CDR3 protein: CASSLPSRRDTQYF; CDR3 DNA: TGCGCCAGCAGCCTTCCTAGTAGGAGAGATACGCAGTATTTT
V gene: TRBV5-1; clone size: .; J gene: TRBJ1-1; D gene: TRBD1; CDR3 protein: CASSWDRPNTEAFF; CDR3 DNA: TGCGCCAGCAGCTGGGACAGGCCGAACACTGAAGCTTTCTTT
V gene: TRBV19; clone size: few; J gene: TRBJ1-5; D gene: TRBD1; CDR3 protein: CASSIGQGTRHF; CDR3 DNA: TGTGCCAGTAGTATCGGACAGGGGACAAGGCATTTT
V gene: TRBV29-1; clone size: few; J gene: TRBJ1-1; D gene: .; CDR3 protein: CSTTGVSGTEAFF; CDR3 DNA: TGCAGCACCACCGGGGTCTCGGGCACTGAAGCTTTCTTT